The T cell receptor (beta chain) under discussion was sequenced for a study of blood T cell repertoires in COVID-19. The length of the CDR3 is 11 residues. Germline V lookup: CDR1 PRHDT, CDR2 FYEKMQ (reference sequence). V dropped 4 bases and J dropped 6 bases, with 3 bases sitting between them. Data came from immunoSEQ multiplex PCR; TCRdb stores just in-frame clones and leaves some out. The sample lists fewer than 150,000 clones, roughly 80% occurring once. This TCR was recovered from a man between 65 and 80 years old with acute or convalescent COVID-19. The rearrangement links TRBV13 to TRBJ1-4, with unresolved D. Sample: peripheral blood. The CDR3 here is CASSSDEKLFF. CDR3 nucleotide sequence: TGTGCCAGCAGCTCCGATGAAAAACTGTTTTTT.